This is a list of T cell receptor beta chains from one sample in a study of blood T cell repertoires in COVID-19. The assay was immunoSEQ multiplex PCR, and TCRdb's table has in-frame clones only and misses some. The table includes 280,000 or so clones, under 90% detected once. The sequencing input was PBMCs or T cells enriched from blood (not recorded which). The receptor source for this set is a woman aged 45 to 65 who had been exposed to COVID-19. CDR3s include the opening cysteine and the closing phenylalanine or tryptophan. Each record gives: J gene, V gene, D gene, clone size, CDR3 DNA, CDR3 protein. D genes are given only for firm matches. Not every row has a clone size; where given, it reads once, few, many or a size class.

TRBJ2-7 TRBV7-8 TRBD1 - TGTGCCAGCAGCCTATATGGGACAGGGAACTCCTACGAGCAGTACTTC CASSLYGTGNSYEQYF
TRBJ2-7 TRBV10-2 TRBD2 - TGCGCCAGCAGGGGACTAGCGGGGCGAGAGCAGTACTTC CASRGLAGREQYF
TRBJ2-7 TRBV3-1/TRBV3-2 - - TGTGCCAGCAGCCAAAGTGGGACTGAATCCTACGAGCAGTACTTC CASSQSGTESYEQYF
TRBJ2-7 TRBV5-1 TRBD1 - TGCGCCAGCAGCCAAAACCAAAGGACAGGGAACGAGCAGTACTTC CASSQNQRTGNEQYF
TRBJ2-7 TRBV6-5 TRBD1 - TGTGCCAGCAGTCGAGACAGGGGGCAGCAGTACTTC CASSRDRGQQYF
TRBJ2-3 TRBV15 - - TGTGCCACCAGCAGACAGGCCGCAGGGTATGATACGCAGTATTTT CATSRQAAGYDTQYF
TRBJ1-5 TRBV6-1 - - TGTGCCAGCAGTGAAGAGAGTACAGCCAATAATCAGCCCCAGCATTTT CASSEESTANNQPQHF
TRBJ2-1 TRBV5-1 - - TGCGCCAGCAGCTTGGCGGGGGTGACCTACAATGAGCAGTTCTTC CASSLAGVTYNEQFF
TRBJ2-7 TRBV7-8 TRBD1 once TGTGCCAGCAGCTTAGAGGTGGGACAGTTCTACGAGCAGTACTTC CASSLEVGQFYEQYF
TRBJ2-1 TRBV13 TRBD2 - TGTGCCAGCAGTTCCAGTAGTAGCGGGGCTGACAATGAGCAGTTCTTC CASSSSSSGADNEQFF
TRBJ1-1 TRBV28 - - TGTGCCAGCAGTTTACTCGGGAGCCCCTCGGCTGAAGCTTTCTTT CASSLLGSPSAEAFF
TRBJ1-3 TRBV28 - - TGTGCCAGCAGGGGCCTATCTGGAAACACCATATATTTT CASRGLSGNTIYF
TRBJ2-6 TRBV2 - - TGTGCCAGCAGTGAAAGGAGGACTTTCAGCTCTGGGGCCAACGTCCTGACTTTC CASSERRTFSSGANVLTF
TRBJ2-6 TRBV2 - - TGTGCCAGCATCCCAGGTGGGGCCAACGTCCTGACTTTC CASIPGGANVLTF
TRBJ1-1 TRBV10-3 TRBD1 - TGTGCCATCAGGCAGGGGGCGAACACTGAAGCTTTCTTT CAIRQGANTEAFF
TRBJ2-7 TRBV25-1 - - TGTGCCAGCAGGCCAGGGGCATCCTACGAGCAGTACTTC CASRPGASYEQYF
TRBJ1-5 TRBV3-1/TRBV3-2 - - TGTGCCAGCAGCCAAGGACAGTTTCAGCCCCAGCATTTT CASSQGQFQPQHF
TRBJ2-7 TRBV7-2 - - TGTGCCAGCAGCAGCCCCCGGGGTAGCCCATACGAGCAGTACTTC CASSSPRGSPYEQYF
TRBJ2-4 TRBV2 TRBD2 - TGTGCCAGCAGGCCGGGGACTAGCGGGGTAGACATTCAGTACTTC CASRPGTSGVDIQYF
TRBJ2-7 TRBV11-2 - - TGTGCCAGCAGCTCCATTGTAGGGGGTCCCCACGAGCAGTACTTC CASSSIVGGPHEQYF
TRBJ1-2 TRBV4-1 - - TGCGCCAGCAGCCAAATTGCAGGGCTCTTCTATGGCTACACCTTC CASSQIAGLFYGYTF
TRBJ1-2 TRBV3-1/TRBV3-2 - - TGTGCCAGCAGCCGAGACATGTATGGCTACACCTTC CASSRDMYGYTF
TRBJ2-5 TRBV11-3 - - TGTGCCAGCAGCTCGCCAGGGGTCCAAGAGACCCAGTACTTC CASSSPGVQETQYF
TRBJ1-1 TRBV14 - - TGTGCCAGCAGCTTAAGTGGAGGTTCGGGCAGGGCTTTCTTT CASSLSGGSGRAFF
TRBJ1-6 TRBV5-1 - - TGCGCCAGCAGCTTGGGCGCAGGTGGGGGCACCCTCCACTTT CASSLGAGGGTLHF
TRBJ1-6 TRBV5-4 - few TGTGCCAGCAGGGTGAGATATGGTGTACCCCTCCACTTT CASRVRYGVPLHF
TRBJ2-7 TRBV19 TRBD1 once TGTGCCAGTAGTACGGGACAGCGCTCCTACGAGCAGTACTTC CASSTGQRSYEQYF
TRBJ1-1 TRBV5-6 TRBD1 - TGTGCCAGCAGCTACGGACAGGGGGACACTGAAGCTTTCTTT CASSYGQGDTEAFF
TRBJ1-6 TRBV7-6 TRBD1 - TGTGCCAGCAGCTCCATCAGACAGGGCCTGGGTAATTCACCCCTCCACTTT CASSSIRQGLGNSPLHF